The 15 T cell receptor beta chains reported below all come from one sample, sequenced in a study of cytomegalovirus exposure and HLA in healthy donors. PCR primers comprised 60 Vbeta and 13 Jbeta primers. Repertoires were generated with immunoSEQ multiplex PCR, while TCRdb's copy carries only in-frame clones and drops some. The table has fewer than 150,000 clones, roughly 80% seen once. Sequences were obtained from PBMCs. Every receptor here comes from a man aged 50 or older in good health and CMV-seronegative.

This chain connects TRBV6-6 to TRBJ2-1, with a possible D match to TRBD1 (6 bases). This CDR3 region has 14 residues. Germline loops: CDR1 MNHNY, CDR2 SVGAGI (reference sequence). V lost 6 bases and J 4 bases, leaving 13 bases between the germline ends. CDR3 sequence reads: CASSGQKFYNEQFF. The CDR3 DNA is TGTGCCAGCAGCGGACAGAAATTTTACAATGAGCAGTTCTTC.

In DNA form, the CDR3 reads TGTGCCAGCAGCCTAGCGGGGGGCGTCGACGAGCAGTACTTC. This gives the protein CASSLAGGVDEQYF. The chain uses TRBV4-2 and TRBJ2-7; 10 bases fit TRBD2. The V gene end was trimmed by 4 bases and the J gene end by 5 bases; junction bases not matched to a gene: 5. Per the germline V gene, CDR1 is LGHNA and CDR2 is YNFKEQ. The CDR3 consists of 14 residues.

The genes are TRBV4-1 and TRBJ1-1, with 9 nucleotides matching TRBD1. The length of the CDR3 is 13 residues. From germline, CDR1 is MGHRA and CDR2 YSYEKL. The V segment lost 3 bases and the J segment 7 bases; nucleotides outside the gene matches: 3. The CDR3: CASSQGTGCEAFF. In DNA form, the CDR3 reads TGCGCCAGCAGCCAGGGGACAGGGTGTGAAGCTTTCTTT.

In the case of this clone: This sample also contains other DNA sequences that code for the same CDR3. The gene calls are TRBV5-1 and TRBJ2-7, with D maybe TRBD2 (6 bases). Per the germline V gene, CDR1 is SGHRS and CDR2 is YFSETQ. The CDR3 runs 13 residues. Trimming removed 0 bases from V and 6 bases from J, with 10 bases in between. CDR3 DNA: TGCGCCAGCAGCTTGGAAGGAGCGGGCGAGCAGTACTTC. It specifies CASSLEGAGEQYF.

In its sample, this clone was seen once. The chain recombines TRBV25-1 with TRBJ2-3; 9 bases are shared with TRBD1. The V gene's germline CDR1 is MGHDK and CDR2 SYGVNS. The length of the CDR3 is 15 residues. The junction had 6 bases not matched to a gene; V was cut back by 4 bases and J by 4 bases. The CDR3: CASSATGGPPDTQYF. The CDR3 nucleotides read TGTGCCAGCAGTGCCACAGGGGGCCCCCCAGATACGCAGTATTTT.

This clone was counted a few times. The rearrangement links TRBV28 to TRBJ1-2; no firm D call. Trimming pared 4 bases from V and 4 bases from J, leaving 13 bases between. The germline V gene encodes CDR1 MDHEN and CDR2 SYDVKM. This CDR3 contains 14 residues. The CDR3: CASSSEGSSYGYTF. DNA of the CDR3: TGTGCCAGCAGTTCCGAGGGTTCCAGCTATGGCTACACCTTC.

This chain connects TRBV7-3 to TRBJ2-1; tentative D call: TRBD1 (6 bases). The CDR3 covers 16 residues. Trimming cost V 5 bases and J 5 bases, with 19 bases left between them. Germline V CDR1 and CDR2: SGHTA, FQGTGA. The CDR3 is CASSPHRTVQDNEQFF. CDR3 coding DNA: TGTGCCAGCAGCCCACACAGGACAGTTCAAGACAATGAGCAGTTCTTC.

This chain joins TRBV28 and TRBJ1-5; TRBD1 agrees at 8 bases. The V gene end was trimmed by 3 bases and the J gene end by 6 bases; junction bases not matched to a gene: 10. CDR3 length: 16 residues. CDR1 MDHEN and CDR2 SYDVKM come from the germline V gene. The CDR3 DNA reads TGTGCCAGCAGTTTTCTCAGCAGGGGGCGAGGTCAGCCCCAGCATTTT. Encoded protein: CASSFLSRGRGQPQHF.

V usage is TRBV18 and J usage is TRBJ1-5, with TRBD1 identical over 8 bases. This CDR3 contains 15 residues. Germline assignment: CDR1 KGHSH and CDR2 LQKENI. Trimming took 3 bases from V and 4 from J; bases not matched to a gene: 5. The CDR3 sequence is CASSPRTGINQPQHF. CDR3 bases: TGTGCCAGCTCACCTAGGACAGGGATAAATCAGCCCCAGCATTTT.

This chain links TRBV19 with TRBJ1-4, with 9 bases aligning to TRBD1. The V gene end was trimmed by 5 bases and the J gene end by 5 bases; junction bases not matched to a gene: 6. Germline V gives CDR1 LNHDA, CDR2 SQIVND (reference sequence). This CDR3 is 15 amino acids long. In DNA, the CDR3 is TGTGCCAGTAGTTGGGGACAGGGAGAGAATGAAAAACTGTTTTTT. Translated, it gives CASSWGQGENEKLFF.

This clone was counted a few times. The rearrangement links TRBV6-5 to TRBJ2-7; 11 nucleotides agree with TRBD2. After removal of 0 bases from V and 3 bases from J, the junction contained 4 bases not matched to a gene. This CDR3 contains 16 residues. CDR1 and CDR2 from the germline V gene are MNHEY and SVGAGI. CDR3 protein: CASSYSLAGGYYEQYF. In nucleotides, the CDR3 is TGTGCCAGCAGTTACTCTCTAGCGGGGGGTTACTACGAGCAGTACTTC.

The chain uses TRBV13 and TRBJ1-2; 10 bases align to TRBD1. The CDR3 totals 15 residues. J was trimmed by 10 bases and V by 2 bases; bases with no gene match: 10. Germline values: CDR1 PRHDT, CDR2 FYEKMQ (reference sequence). Here the CDR3 DNA reads TGTGCCAGCAGCTTAATGGTACGACAGGGGGCCACCTACACCTTC. It translates to CASSLMVRQGATYTF.

J is TRBJ2-2 and V is TRBV27; 7 bases agree with TRBD2. CDR3 length: 14 residues. CDR1 and CDR2 from the germline V gene are MNHEY and SMNVEV (reference sequence). J was trimmed by 4 bases and V by 5 bases; bases with no gene match: 4. The CDR3 DNA reads as TGTGCCAGCAGTCAGGGACTAAGCACCGGGGAGCTGTTTTTT. It is translated as CASSQGLSTGELFF.

Written as DNA, the CDR3 is TGCGCCAGCAGCCCACCAGGGACATGCGAGCAGTACTTC. Protein product: CASSPPGTCEQYF. This chain uses TRBV5-1 with TRBJ2-7; TRBD1 might be the D (6 bases). Germline V gene data show CDR1 as SGHRS and CDR2 as YFSETQ. The CDR3 is made up of 13 amino acids. V lost 4 bases, J lost 6 bases, and 14 bases lay in between.

The J gene is TRBJ2-1, the V gene TRBV7-9, with no clear D. The CDR3 consists of 13 residues. The germline V and J ends were trimmed by 3 bases and 6 bases, with 9 bases remaining between them. Germline values: CDR1 SEHNR, CDR2 FQNEAQ (reference sequence). The CDR3 nucleotides read TGTGCCAGCAGCTTCGAACAGTTCAATGAGCAGTTCTTC. Protein sequence: CASSFEQFNEQFF.